Detailed here is one T cell receptor (beta chain). Profiled with immunoSEQ multiplex PCR; TCRdb holds only in-frame clones, not every one. Of some 140,000 clones listed, more than 75% were seen once; the top ten hold approximately 14%. This sample stems from a study of blood T cell repertoires in COVID-19. The CDR3 has 17 residues. CDR1 is SGHDT and CDR2 is YYEEEE in the germline V gene. J gave up 3 bases and V 0 bases, and 7 bases lay outside the gene matches. The sequencing sample was made of peripheral blood. The chain uses TRBV5-6 and TRBJ2-1; 9 bases map to TRBD1. This clonotype was obtained from a man aged 80 or over with acute or convalescent COVID-19. Here the CDR3 DNA reads TGTGCCAGCAGCTTGGAGGGACAGGGACCTTTCTACAATGAGCAGTTCTTC. Its translation: CASSLEGQGPFYNEQFF.